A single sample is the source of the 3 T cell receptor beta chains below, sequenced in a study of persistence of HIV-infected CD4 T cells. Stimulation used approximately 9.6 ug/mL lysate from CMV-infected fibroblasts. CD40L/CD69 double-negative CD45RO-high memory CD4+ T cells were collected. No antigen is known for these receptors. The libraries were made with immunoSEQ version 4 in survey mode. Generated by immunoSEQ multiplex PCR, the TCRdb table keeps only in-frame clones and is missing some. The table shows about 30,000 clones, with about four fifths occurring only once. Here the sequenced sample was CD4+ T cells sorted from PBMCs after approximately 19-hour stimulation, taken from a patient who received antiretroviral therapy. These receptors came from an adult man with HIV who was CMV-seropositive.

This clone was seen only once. In nucleotides, the CDR3 is TGTGCCAGCAGTTACTCGAGAAAAGGAACCTATAGCTCCTACGAGCAGTACTTC. Translating it yields CASSYSRKGTYSSYEQYF. V and J are TRBV6-2 or TRBV6-3 and TRBJ2-7; D is uncertain. This CDR3 is 18 amino acids long. V shed 0 bases and J shed 0 bases, with 18 bases lying between them. The germline gives CDR1 MNHEY, CDR2 SVGEGT.

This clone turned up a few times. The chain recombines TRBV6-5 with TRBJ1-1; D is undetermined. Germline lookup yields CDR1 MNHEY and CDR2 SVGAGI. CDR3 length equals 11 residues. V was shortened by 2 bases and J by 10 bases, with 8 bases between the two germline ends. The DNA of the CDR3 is TGTGCCAGCAGTTACGGTTACTTAGCTTTCTTT. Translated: CASSYGYLAFF.

DNA for the CDR3: TGCAGCGTTGAATCTTACAAAATCCCAGGAGCTTTCTTT. It yields the protein CSVESYKIPGAFF. The V and J genes are TRBV29-1 and TRBJ1-1, with unresolved D. Germline V lookup: CDR1 SQVTM, CDR2 ANQGSEA. CDR3 size: 13 residues. Trimming cost V 2 bases and J 10 bases, with 17 bases left between them.